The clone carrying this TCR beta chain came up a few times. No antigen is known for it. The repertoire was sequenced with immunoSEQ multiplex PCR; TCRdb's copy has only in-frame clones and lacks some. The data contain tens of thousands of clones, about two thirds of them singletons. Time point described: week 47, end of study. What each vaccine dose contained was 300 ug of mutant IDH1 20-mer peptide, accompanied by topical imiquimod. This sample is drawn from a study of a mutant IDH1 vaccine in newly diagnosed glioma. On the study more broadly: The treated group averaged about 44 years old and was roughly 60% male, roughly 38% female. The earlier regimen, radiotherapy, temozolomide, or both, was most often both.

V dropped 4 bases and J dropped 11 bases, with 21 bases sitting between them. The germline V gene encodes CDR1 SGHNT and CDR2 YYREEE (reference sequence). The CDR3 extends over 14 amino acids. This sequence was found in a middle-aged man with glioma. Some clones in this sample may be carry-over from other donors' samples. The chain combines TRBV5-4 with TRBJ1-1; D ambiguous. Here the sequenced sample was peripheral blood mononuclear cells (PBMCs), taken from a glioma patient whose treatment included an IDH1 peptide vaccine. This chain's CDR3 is CASSHLEQAHGAFF. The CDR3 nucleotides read TGTGCCAGCAGCCACCTCGAGCAGGCCCATGGGGCTTTCTTT.